The 26 T cell receptor beta chains presented below share a single source sample, sequenced in a study. TCRdb re-called the RT-PCR reads with MiXCR, one entry per CDR3 protein. This sample has several hundred distinct CDR3 sequences, with about 50% found just once. Input material: memory CD4+ T cells from salivary gland. The receptors here all came from a female donor with primary Sjogren's syndrome.

The genes are TRBV7-9 and TRBJ1-2, with D hard to call. Germline V gives CDR1 SEHNR, CDR2 FQNEAQ (reference sequence). This CDR3 has 12 residues. V was cut by 10 bases and J by 10 bases, with 19 bases left in between. CDR3 in DNA: TGTGCCAACAGTTGGGAAGACTATAACTACACCTTC. Residues: CANSWEDYNYTF. The full variable domain, with the rest looked up from reference TRBV7-9 and TRBJ1-2, is DTGVSQNPRHKITKRGQNVTFRCDPISEHNRLYWYRQTLGQGPEFLTYFQNEAQLEKSRLLSDRFSAERPKGSFSTLEIQRTEQGDSAMYLCANSWEDYNYTFGSGTRLTVV.

In its sample, this clonotype ranks as medium-sized. The chain employs TRBV5-4 and TRBJ2-1; 11 bases agree with TRBD2. CDR1 is SGHNT, CDR2 YYREEE, per germline (reference sequence). The junction had 12 bases not matched to a gene; V was cut back by 4 bases and J by 15 bases. The CDR3 covers 14 residues. The chain's CDR3 is CASSPTSGNPAGFF. The DNA for the CDR3 is TGTGCCAGCAGCCCGACTAGCGGGAACCCCGCTGGGTTCTTC.

This clonotype rates as large. The chain has TRBV20-1 and TRBJ2-1; 10 nucleotides line up with TRBD2. Germline V gives CDR1 DFQATT, CDR2 SNEGSKA (reference sequence). V shed 5 bases, J shed 8 bases, and the junction held 9 bases outside the gene matches. The CDR3 extends over 14 amino acids. The CDR3 spells CSASLAGVAYEQFF. The CDR3 DNA reads TGCAGTGCTTCCCTAGCGGGAGTGGCTTATGAGCAGTTCTTC.

This clonotype is classed as large. This chain connects TRBV7-2 to TRBJ2-2, with no clear D. V was shortened by 4 bases and J by 1 base, with 7 bases between the two germline ends. The CDR3 runs 14 residues. The germline CDR1 and CDR2 sequences are SGHTA and FQGNSA. The CDR3: CASSYGRNTGELFF. CDR3 DNA: TGTGCCAGCAGCTATGGCCGGAACACCGGGGAGCTGTTTTTT.

The chain is built from TRBV7-9 and TRBJ2-1; TRBD1 matches at 8 bases. This CDR3 has 12 residues. Germline V gives CDR1 SEHNR, CDR2 FQNEAQ (reference sequence). After removal of 6 bases from V and 11 bases from J, the junction contained 6 bases not matched to a gene. DNA for the CDR3: TGTGCCAGCAGTACAGGACAGGGAAAGCAGTTCTTC. Residues: CASSTGQGKQFF.

J is TRBJ2-2 and V is TRBV7-3; D ambiguous. Deletions cut 5 bases from V and 8 bases from J, with 6 bases between. Germline CDR1 and CDR2: SGHTA and FQGTGA. The CDR3 length is 11 residues. The CDR3 DNA reads as TGTGCCAGCAGCGAGTATGGGGAGCTGTTTTTT. As protein: CASSEYGELFF.

V is TRBV29-1 and J is TRBJ2-3, with D possibly called TRBD1 or TRBD2 (5 bases each). There are 13 residues in the CDR3. In germline, CDR1 is SQVTM, CDR2 ANQGSEA. Between the trimmed V and J ends, which lost 8 bases and 5 bases, there was a span of 17 bases. CDR3 protein: CSFHGAGGDTQYF. In DNA form, the CDR3 reads TGCAGCTTCCATGGGGCAGGAGGAGATACGCAGTATTTT.

This clonotype is labeled large (0.1 to 1%). The V call is TRBV5-4, the J call TRBJ2-6; D perhaps matches TRBD1 (5 bases). Germline assignment: CDR1 SGHNT and CDR2 YYREEE (reference sequence). Trimming left V 3 bases short and J 0 bases short, with 13 bases between. The CDR3 runs 17 residues. CDR3 loop: CASSSTVGDSGANVLTF. CDR3 sequence (DNA): TGTGCCAGCAGCTCGACAGTAGGGGACTCTGGGGCCAACGTCCTGACTTTC.

This sequence joins TRBV5-1 and TRBJ1-1; 7 nucleotides agree with TRBD1. There are 14 residues in the CDR3. V dropped 4 bases and J dropped 5; count of bases not matched to a gene: 8. Germline V gives CDR1 SGHRS, CDR2 YFSETQ. The CDR3 spells CASSPATGVTEAFF. The CDR3 coding sequence is TGCGCCAGCAGCCCGGCTACAGGGGTAACTGAAGCTTTCTTT.

The CDR3 DNA sequence: TGTGCCAGCGTTGAAAGACAGGGAAAAGAGACCCAGTACTTC. This sequence encodes CASVERQGKETQYF. J is TRBJ2-5 and V is TRBV6-5, with TRBD1 matching 7 bases. The length of the CDR3 is 14 residues. V dropped 8 bases and J dropped 3; count of bases not matched to a gene: 9. The germline CDR1 and CDR2 sequences are MNHEY and SVGAGI.

The chain has TRBV11-2 and TRBJ2-5; D is unclear. The germline CDR1 and CDR2 sequences are SGHAT and FQNNGV. The CDR3 runs to 15 residues. Trimming shortened V by 5 bases and J by 4 bases, and 17 bases separated the two germline ends. In DNA form, the CDR3 reads TGTGCCAGCAGCCGATCAGGCACAGCGCGAGAGACCCAGTACTTC. It yields the protein CASSRSGTARETQYF. Drawing the rest from reference TRBV11-2 and TRBJ2-5, the complete variable domain is EAGVAQSPRYKIIEKRQSVAFWCNPISGHATLYWYQQILGQGPKLLIQFQNNGVVDDSQLPKDRFSAERLKGVDSTLKIQPAKLEDSAVYLCASSRSGTARETQYFGPGTRLLVL.

By share, this clonotype ranks as large (0.1 to 1%). The V call is TRBV4-1, the J call TRBJ2-2, with 11 bases that match TRBD2. With V trimmed by 3 bases and J by 5 bases, 8 bases remained unmatched. The CDR3 is 17 amino acids. Germline V gene sequence: CDR1 MGHRA, CDR2 YSYEKL. CDR3: CASSHSQASGRTGELFF. The CDR3 DNA is TGCGCCAGCAGCCATTCCCAGGCTAGCGGGAGGACCGGGGAGCTGTTTTTT.

By share of the sample, this clonotype is large. In DNA, the CDR3 is TGTGCCAGCAGCTTTAACCGGCAAGAGACCCAGTACTTC. Residues: CASSFNRQETQYF. The chain combines TRBV7-2 with TRBJ2-5; D remains ambiguous. V was trimmed by 3 bases and J by 2 bases, leaving 7 bases between them. This CDR3 spans 13 amino acids. The V gene's germline CDR1 is SGHTA and CDR2 FQGNSA.

This clonotype was observed a few times. The rearrangement uses TRBV20-1 and TRBJ2-5; D call uncertain. The ends were cut back, 0 bases at V and 4 bases at J, with 15 bases in the middle. Germline loops: CDR1 DFQATT, CDR2 SNEGSKA (reference sequence). The CDR3 contains 15 residues. DNA of the CDR3: TGCAGTGCTAGAGATCCCGGACGGGCGGTAGAGACCCAGTACTTC. Amino acid sequence: CSARDPGRAVETQYF.

This clonotype was seen more than once but under ten times. The CDR3 here is CASSIRAGGPDEQYF. The DNA of the CDR3 is TGTGCCAGCAGCATACGAGCGGGAGGGCCAGACGAGCAGTACTTC. This chain uses TRBV7-2 with TRBJ2-7, with TRBD2 matching 10 bases. V lost 5 bases to trimming and J lost 5 bases; unmatched junction nucleotides: 9. Germline V CDR1 and CDR2: SGHTA, FQGNSA. CDR3 length: 15 residues. Full variable domain (outside the CDR3, taken from reference TRBV7-2 and TRBJ2-7): GAGVSQSPSNKVTEKGKDVELRCDPISGHTALYWYRQSLGQGLEFLIYFQGNSAPDKSGLPSDRFSAERTGGSVSTLTIQRTQQEDSAVYLCASSIRAGGPDEQYFGPGTRLTVT.

Within the sample, this clonotype is large (0.1 to 1%). This chain links TRBV29-1 with TRBJ1-1; 7 positions match TRBD1. The CDR3 extends over 13 amino acids. CDR1 is SQVTM, CDR2 ANQGSEA, per germline. The V gene end was trimmed by 7 bases and the J gene end by 1 base; junction bases not matched to a gene: 6. CDR3 nucleotides: TGCAGCGGGAGACAGGGCACGAACACTGAAGCTTTCTTT. Its translation: CSGRQGTNTEAFF.

This clonotype is large within its sample. V usage is TRBV15 and J usage is TRBJ2-7; D ambiguous. The CDR3 is 16 amino acids. CDR1 LNHNV and CDR2 YYDKDF come from the germline V gene (reference sequence). V was pared by 0 bases and J by 0 bases, with 12 bases between. The CDR3 coding sequence is TGTGCCACCAGCAGAGATCGACAAACGAGCTCCTACGAGCAGTACTTC. It yields the protein CATSRDRQTSSYEQYF.

The table lists this clonotype with a few counts. V is TRBV6-6 and J is TRBJ2-1; 8 bases are a match to TRBD1. The CDR3 sequence is 11 residues long. Germline values: CDR1 MNHNY, CDR2 SVGAGI (reference sequence). Trimming took 6 bases from V and 10 from J; bases not matched to a gene: 2. CDR3 sequence (DNA): TGTGCCAGCAGCAGGGGGCAGGAGCAGTTCTTC. This gives the protein CASSRGQEQFF.

This clonotype was observed a few times. The chain recombines TRBV5-8 with TRBJ2-1, with 8 bases that match TRBD1. With V trimmed by 4 bases and J by 10 bases, 7 bases remained unmatched. Germline CDR1 reads SGHTS; CDR2 reads YDEGEE. There are 13 residues in the CDR3. The CDR3 sequence: CASSPDRVREQFF. The CDR3 DNA reads TGTGCCAGCAGCCCGGACAGGGTACGGGAGCAGTTCTTC.

The CDR3 region has the DNA TGCAGTGCTAGAACTAGCGGGGGGGCCTCTTCCTACAATGAGCAGTATTTT. This translates into CSARTSGGASSYNEQYF. The gene calls are TRBV20-1 and TRBJ2-3, with 13 nucleotides matching TRBD2. This CDR3 has 17 amino acids. Germline CDR1 is DFQATT and CDR2 is SNEGSKA (reference sequence). The J segment lost 11 bases and the V segment lost 2 bases, leaving 16 bases of the junction unmatched.

By share of the sample, this clonotype is large (0.1 to 1%). V usage is TRBV7-2 and J usage is TRBJ2-1; 12 bases line up with TRBD2. V lost 5 bases, J lost 7 bases, and 12 bases stayed unmatched. The CDR3 is 17 amino acids. Germline loops: CDR1 SGHTA, CDR2 FQGNSA. Written as DNA, the CDR3 is TGTGCCAGCAGCCCCGGTGGTTCTACTAGCGGGGGGAATGAGCAGTTCTTC. It yields the protein CASSPGGSTSGGNEQFF.

This clonotype is large (0.1 to 1%). The chain has TRBV7-9 and TRBJ1-2, with D hard to call. V gave up 10 bases and J gave up 3 bases, with 12 bases separating them. The CDR3 spans 12 residues. In germline, CDR1 is SEHNR, CDR2 FQNEAQ (reference sequence). Written as DNA, the CDR3 is TGTGCCAACAGTTGGGAAGACTATGGCTACACCTTC. Residues: CANSWEDYGYTF. Based on the CDR3 plus reference TRBV7-9 and TRBJ1-2, the full variable domain is DTGVSQNPRHKITKRGQNVTFRCDPISEHNRLYWYRQTLGQGPEFLTYFQNEAQLEKSRLLSDRFSAERPKGSFSTLEIQRTEQGDSAMYLCANSWEDYGYTFGSGTRLTVV.

The chain has TRBV18 and TRBJ2-2; D remains unclear. V lost 2 bases to trimming and J lost 5 bases, with 6 bases between them. The CDR3 length is 13 residues. Germline values: CDR1 KGHSH, CDR2 LQKENI. This chain's CDR3 is CASSPTSTGELFF. Here the CDR3 DNA reads TGTGCCAGCTCACCAACTTCTACCGGGGAGCTGTTTTTT.

The genes are TRBV5-1 and TRBJ1-1; D remains unclear. Germline lookup yields CDR1 SGHRS and CDR2 YFSETQ. V was pared by 2 bases and J by 4 bases, with 12 bases between. This CDR3 has 14 residues. In DNA, the CDR3 is TGCGCCAGCAGCTTACACCAAAGGAGCACTGAAGCTTTCTTT. It specifies CASSLHQRSTEAFF.

The chain joins TRBV28 to TRBJ2-1; D is unclear. V dropped 7 bases and J dropped 3 bases, with 10 bases sitting between them. Germline V gives CDR1 MDHEN, CDR2 SYDVKM. The CDR3 contains 13 residues. The CDR3 here is CASTRVGYNEQFF. Written as DNA, the CDR3 is TGTGCCAGCACCCGAGTTGGCTACAATGAGCAGTTCTTC.

The J gene is TRBJ2-3, the V gene TRBV20-1, with D perhaps TRBD1 (5 bases). Trimming left V 2 bases short and J 8 bases short, with 11 bases between. The CDR3 has 12 residues. From germline, CDR1 is DFQATT and CDR2 SNEGSKA (reference sequence). CDR3 protein: CSARQGGGTQYF. For the CDR3, the DNA is TGCAGTGCTAGACAGGGTGGCGGTACGCAGTATTTT.